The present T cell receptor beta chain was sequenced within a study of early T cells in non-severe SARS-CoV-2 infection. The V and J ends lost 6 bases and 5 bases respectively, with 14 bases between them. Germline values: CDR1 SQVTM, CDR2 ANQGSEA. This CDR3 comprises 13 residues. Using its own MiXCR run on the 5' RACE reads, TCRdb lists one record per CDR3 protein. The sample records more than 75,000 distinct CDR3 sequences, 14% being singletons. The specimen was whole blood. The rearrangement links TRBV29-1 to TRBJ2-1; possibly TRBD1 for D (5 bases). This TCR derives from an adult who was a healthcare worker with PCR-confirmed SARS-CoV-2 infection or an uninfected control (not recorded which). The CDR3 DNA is TGCAGCGTCCAGGACATGTCCCACAATGAGCAGTTCTTC. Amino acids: CSVQDMSHNEQFF.